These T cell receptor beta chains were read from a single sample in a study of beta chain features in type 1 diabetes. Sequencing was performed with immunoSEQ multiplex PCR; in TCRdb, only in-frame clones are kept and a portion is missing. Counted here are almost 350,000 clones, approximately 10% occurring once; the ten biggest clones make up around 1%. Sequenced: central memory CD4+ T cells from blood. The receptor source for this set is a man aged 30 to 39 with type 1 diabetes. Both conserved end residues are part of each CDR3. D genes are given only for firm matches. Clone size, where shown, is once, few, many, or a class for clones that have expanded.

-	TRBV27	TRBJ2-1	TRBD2	TGTGCCAGCAGGTCCCTAGCGGGGGGCTACAATGAGCAGTTCTTC	CASRSLAGGYNEQFF
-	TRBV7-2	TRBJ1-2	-	TGTGCCAGCAGCCCGCTGACGGGCTATGGCTACACCTTC	CASSPLTGYGYTF
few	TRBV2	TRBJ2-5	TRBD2	TGTGCCAGCAGTGAAAAGGGGACTAGCGGGGATGTTGGGGGGACCCAGTACTTC	CASSEKGTSGDVGGTQYF
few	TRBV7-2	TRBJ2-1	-	TGTGCCAGCAGCTGGGGGAACGGGGAGCAGTTCTTC	CASSWGNGEQFF
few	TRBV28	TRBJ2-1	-	TGTGCCAGCAGTTACGGGGGGGACAGGGTGGCAACGAAGTTCTTC	CASSYGGDRVATKFF
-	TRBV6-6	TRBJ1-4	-	TGTGCCAGCTCTCCGGGGACGGCTAATGAAAAACTGTTTTTT	CASSPGTANEKLFF
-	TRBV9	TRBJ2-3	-	TGTGCCAGCAGCGTAGCCGGGACTGTGAGCAATACGCAGTATTTT	CASSVAGTVSNTQYF
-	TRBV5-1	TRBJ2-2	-	TGCGCCAGCAGCTTGGACGGGGGTACCGGGGAGCTGTTTTTT	CASSLDGGTGELFF
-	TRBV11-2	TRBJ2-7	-	TGTGCCAGCAGCTTAGGTTTCTCCTCCTACGAGCAGTACTTC	CASSLGFSSYEQYF
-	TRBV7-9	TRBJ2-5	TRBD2	TGTGCCAGCAGCTTGCTCGGGGGGGCCGAGGGGACCCAGTACTTC	CASSLLGGAEGTQYF
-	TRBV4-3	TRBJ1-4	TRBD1	TGCGCCAGCAGCCAAAAGGGACAGTTTAATGAAAAACTGTTTTTT	CASSQKGQFNEKLFF
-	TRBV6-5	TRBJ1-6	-	TGTGCCACCATTTCATGGCAGGACAACTCACCCCTCCACTTT	CATISWQDNSPLHF
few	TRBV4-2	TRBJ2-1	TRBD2	TGTGCCAGCAGCCGTAGCGGGGGTCCCTACAATGAGCAGTTCTTC	CASSRSGGPYNEQFF
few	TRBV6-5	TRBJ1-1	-	TGTGCCAGCAGTTATACGGGATTGAAGAACGGCGAAGCTTTCTTT	CASSYTGLKNGEAFF
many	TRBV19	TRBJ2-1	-	TGTGCCACTTCCCTTAGGACTGGCTCCTACAATGAGCAGTTCTTC	CATSLRTGSYNEQFF
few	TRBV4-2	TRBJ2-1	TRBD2	TGTGCCAGCAGCCAGGGGGGTAGCGGGGCCCACAATGAGCAGTTCTTC	CASSQGGSGAHNEQFF
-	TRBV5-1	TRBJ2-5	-	TGCGCCAGCAGCTTGGCCGGGTTCTCCTCCACGGCCCAGTACTTC	CASSLAGFSSTAQYF
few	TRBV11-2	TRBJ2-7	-	TGTGCCAGCGGGACCACCGAGCAGTACTTC	CASGTTEQYF
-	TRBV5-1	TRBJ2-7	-	TGCGCCAGCAGCTTGGCCCCTTTACAGGGATACGAGCAGTACTTC	CASSLAPLQGYEQYF
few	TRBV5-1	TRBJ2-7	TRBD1	TGCGCCAGCAGCTTGGACGGACAGGGAGGCGAGCAGTACTTC	CASSLDGQGGEQYF
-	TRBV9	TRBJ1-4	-	TGTGCCAGCAGCCCTCAGCTGGGGGTTAATGAAAAACTGTTTTTT	CASSPQLGVNEKLFF
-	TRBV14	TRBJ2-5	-	TGTGCCAGCAGCCAACCAGACAGGGAGACCCAGTACTTC	CASSQPDRETQYF
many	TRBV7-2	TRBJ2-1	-	TGTGCCAGCAGCTCCCTCATGGGGCAGGCATACAATGAGCAGTTCTTC	CASSSLMGQAYNEQFF
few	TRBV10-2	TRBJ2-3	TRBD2	TGCGCCAGCAGTGAGATTGGACTAGGCACAGATACGCAGTATTTT	CASSEIGLGTDTQYF
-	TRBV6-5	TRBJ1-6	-	TGTGCCAGCAGTTCTCGGCCGGGAGTGGGTTCACCCCTCCACTTT	CASSSRPGVGSPLHF
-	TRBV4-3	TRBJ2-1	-	TGCGCCAGCAGCCATAGCGAGAACAGGGGAGGCAGGGATGAGCAGTTCTTC	CASSHSENRGGRDEQFF
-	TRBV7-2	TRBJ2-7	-	TGTGCCAGCAGCCCTAGTCAGGGGCCCTACGAGCAGTACTTC	CASSPSQGPYEQYF
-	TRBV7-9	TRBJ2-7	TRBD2	TGTGCCAGCAGCCCCAAAAGCGGGGAAATAAGGGCGAGCTCCTACGAGCAGTACTTC	CASSPKSGEIRASSYEQYF
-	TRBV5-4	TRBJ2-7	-	TGTGCCAGCAGCTCCAGAGAGGACCGAGACTACGAGCAGTACTTC	CASSSREDRDYEQYF
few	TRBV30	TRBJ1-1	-	TGTGCCTGGAGTGTAGCGGAGAACACTGAAGCTTTCTTT	CAWSVAENTEAFF
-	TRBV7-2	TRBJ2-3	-	TGTGCCAGCAGCTTAGTAGTCGGACCCACCGATACGCAGTATTTT	CASSLVVGPTDTQYF
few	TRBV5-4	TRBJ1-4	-	TGTGCCAGCAGCTTGCACAATAATGAAAAACTGTTTTTT	CASSLHNNEKLFF
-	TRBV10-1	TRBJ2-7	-	TGCGCCAGCAGTGAGTCAACCTACGAGCAGTACTTC	CASSESTYEQYF
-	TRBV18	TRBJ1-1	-	TGTGCCAGCTCCTCCGGGTCCGGGGGCCTCGTAAGGGCTTTCTTT	CASSSGSGGLVRAFF
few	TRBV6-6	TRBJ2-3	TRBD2	TGTGCCAGCAGTCAACTAGCGATCACAGATACGCAGTATTTT	CASSQLAITDTQYF
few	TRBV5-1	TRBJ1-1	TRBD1	TGCGCCAGCAGCTCCCAGGGGGGGACTGAAGCTTTCTTT	CASSSQGGTEAFF
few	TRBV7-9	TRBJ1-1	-	TGTGCCAGCAGCCACGGGCGGGAGAACACTGAAGCTTTCTTT	CASSHGRENTEAFF
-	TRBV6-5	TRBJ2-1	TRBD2	TGTGCCAGCAGTACCCAGCGGGGCAACTACAATGAGCAGTTCTTC	CASSTQRGNYNEQFF
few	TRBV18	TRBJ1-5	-	TGTGCCAGCTCATCAGGGAATCAGCCCCAGCATTTT	CASSSGNQPQHF
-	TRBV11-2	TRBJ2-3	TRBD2	TGTGCCAGCAGCCCACTAGCGGGGGGTACAGATACGCAGTATTTT	CASSPLAGGTDTQYF
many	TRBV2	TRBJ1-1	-	TGTGCCAGCGAGGGACAGAACACTGAAGCTTTCTTT	CASEGQNTEAFF
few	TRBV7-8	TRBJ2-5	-	TGTGCCAGCAGCTTAGCCAGGGGCCTTCAAGAGACCCAGTACTTC	CASSLARGLQETQYF
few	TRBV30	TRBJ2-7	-	TGTGCCTGGAGTCAGGGAGGCTACGAGCAGTACTTC	CAWSQGGYEQYF
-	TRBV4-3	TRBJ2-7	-	TGCGCCAGCAGCCAACAATGGGACACCTTCTCCTACGAGCAGTACTTC	CASSQQWDTFSYEQYF
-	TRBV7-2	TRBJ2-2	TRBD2	TGTGCCAGCAGCTTACTAGGGACTAGTAGTGCCGGGGAGCTGTTTTTT	CASSLLGTSSAGELFF
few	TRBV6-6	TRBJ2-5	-	TGTGCCAGCAGTTACGCAGAGACCCAGTACTTC	CASSYAETQYF
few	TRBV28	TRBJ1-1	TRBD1	TGTGCCAGCAGTTACCCCGGGACAGTTAACACTGAAGCTTTCTTT	CASSYPGTVNTEAFF
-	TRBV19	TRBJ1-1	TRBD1	TGTGCCAGTCTTCGACAGGGAAACACTGAAGCTTTCTTT	CASLRQGNTEAFF
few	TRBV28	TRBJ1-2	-	TGTGCCAGCAGTTACCGAAAAACCAGTAGCTACACCTTC	CASSYRKTSSYTF